The 30 T cell receptor beta chains presented below share a single source sample, sequenced in a study of shared clonotypes between healthy human individuals. The table came from immunoSEQ multiplex PCR; TCRdb's copy has only in-frame clones and leaves some out. Here the sample spans about 680,000 clones, around four fifths being singletons. Sequencing input: memory CD4+ T cells sorted from blood. Subset here: CD45RA-negative fraction. Every receptor here comes from a woman in her twenties or thirties in good health.

This clone turned up a few times. The rearrangement uses TRBV7-9 and TRBJ2-1; TRBD2 matches at 7 bases. This CDR3 contains 16 residues. J was trimmed by 3 bases and V by 11 bases; bases with no gene match: 16. Germline CDR1 is SEHNR and CDR2 is FQNEAQ (reference sequence). The CDR3 region is CASSGPREALYNEQFF. Here the CDR3 DNA reads TGTGCCTCCTCAGGCCCACGGGAGGCCCTCTACAATGAGCAGTTCTTC.

The CDR3 DNA is TGTGCCAGCACCTCTCAGGGGGAGCAGTTCTTC. It codes for CASTSQGEQFF. The chain has TRBV6-4 and TRBJ2-1, with TRBD1 as a possible D gene (6 bases). Germline assignment: CDR1 MRHNA and CDR2 SNTAGT. The CDR3 is 11 residues long. Trimming took off 7 bases at V and 10 bases at J, with 11 bases between the two ends.

As to this clone: A clone one base away is much larger, so this may be a read error. The V and J genes are TRBV5-4 and TRBJ2-5; D remains unclear. Germline loops: CDR1 SGHNT, CDR2 YYREEE (reference sequence). The CDR3 spans 14 residues. V was shortened by 0 bases and J by 2 bases, with 8 bases between the two germline ends. The CDR3 loop is CASSLGQKQETQYF. DNA for the CDR3: TGTGCCAGCAGCTTGGGGCAGAAACAAGAGACCCAGTACTTC.

Details on this clone: At the DNA level, this CDR3 is encoded by other sequences in the same sample as well. The chain carries TRBV18 and TRBJ2-7; 11 nucleotides align to TRBD1. This CDR3 is 15 amino acids long. V lost 3 bases and J lost 4; bases outside the gene matches: 5. Germline V gene lookup returns CDR1 KGHSH and CDR2 LQKENI. The CDR3 DNA is TGTGCCAGCTCACCGGGGACAGGGGGTCGTTACGAGCAGTACTTC. Its translation is CASSPGTGGRYEQYF.

This clone was found a few times. The chain couples TRBV12-1 to TRBJ2-7. TRBV12-1 is a known pseudogene. The CDR3 totals 17 residues. The CDR3 here is CASQETGAVGQSYEQYF. CDR3 DNA: TGTGCCAGTCAAGAAACGGGGGCGGTGGGCCAGTCCTACGAGCAGTACTTC.

V is TRBV5-1 and J is TRBJ2-6, with D tentatively TRBD1 or TRBD2 (5 bases each). The V gene lost 4 bases and the J gene lost 0 bases, with 17 bases spanning the gap. The CDR3 consists of 18 residues. CDR1 is SGHRS, CDR2 YFSETQ, per germline. This CDR3 reads CASSSGHLQLSGANVLTF. For the CDR3, the DNA is TGCGCCAGCAGCAGCGGACACCTGCAACTCTCTGGGGCCAACGTCCTGACTTTC.

This chain's CDR3 is CASRDRTGQEYF. DNA of the CDR3: TGTGCCAGCAGGGATCGTACGGGACAGGAGTACTTC. This chain joins TRBV6-1 and TRBJ2-5, with 8 positions matching TRBD1. V gave up 6 bases and J gave up 12 bases; unmatched junction bases: 9. Looked up from germline, CDR1 is MNHNS and CDR2 is SASEGT. CDR3 length: 12 amino acids.

CDR3 DNA sequence: TGTGCCAGCAGCTCCGACAGAGGGGGCACCTACAATGAGCAGTTCTTC. This encodes CASSSDRGGTYNEQFF. V and J are TRBV28 and TRBJ2-1; 7 positions match TRBD1. CDR3 length equals 16 residues. V shed 6 bases and J 2 bases; nucleotides not matched to a gene: 10. CDR1 MDHEN and CDR2 SYDVKM come from the germline V gene.

This rearrangement joins TRBV12-5 to TRBJ1-5, with D tentatively TRBD1 (6 bases). The CDR3 is 18 amino acids. Germline V CDR1 and CDR2: LGHNT, FRNRAP. V was shortened by 2 bases and J by 2 bases, with 19 bases between the two germline ends. CDR3 in amino acids: CASGLPGTSGWGNQPQHF. In DNA form, the CDR3 reads TGTGCTAGTGGTTTGCCCGGGACATCGGGGTGGGGCAATCAGCCCCAGCATTTT.

The J gene is TRBJ1-2, the V gene TRBV7-2; the D gene is possibly TRBD1 (6 bases). The germline CDR1 and CDR2 sequences are SGHTA and FQGNSA. This CDR3 is built from 12 residues. Trimming removed 5 bases at V and 5 bases at J, with 9 bases between. The CDR3 nucleotides are TGTGCCAGCAGCCGACAGGATTATGGCTACACCTTC. Its protein product is CASSRQDYGYTF.

V is TRBV11-3 and J is TRBJ2-1, with D unresolved. Trimming removed 4 bases at V and 8 bases at J, with 9 bases between. CDR3 length equals 12 residues. The germline gives CDR1 SGHNT, CDR2 YENEEA. CDR3 nucleotides: TGTGCCAGCAGCTCCATGGACCATGAGCAGTTCTTC. It codes for CASSSMDHEQFF.

The chain employs TRBV5-8 and TRBJ2-5, with TRBD2 as a possible D gene (6 bases). Germline lookup yields CDR1 SGHTS and CDR2 YDEGEE. Trimming pared 4 bases from V and 3 bases from J, leaving 16 bases between. The CDR3 runs 15 residues. The CDR3 reads CASSPRGQREETQYF. The CDR3 region has the DNA TGTGCCAGCAGCCCGCGGGGTCAGCGTGAAGAGACCCAGTACTTC.

The V gene is TRBV11-3, the J gene TRBJ2-1; 12 bases align to TRBD2. The CDR3 spans 17 residues. The germline V gene encodes CDR1 SGHNT and CDR2 YENEEA. The V gene end was trimmed by 4 bases and the J gene end by 9 bases; junction bases not matched to a gene: 13. CDR3 nucleotide sequence: TGTGCCAGCAGCTCGACTAGCGGGAGTGTCGGATTGGTTGAGCAGTTCTTC. Amino acid sequence: CASSSTSGSVGLVEQFF.

The J gene is TRBJ2-2, the V gene TRBV11-3; 11 bases map to TRBD2. With V trimmed by 5 bases and J by 2 bases, 10 bases remained unmatched. The CDR3 extends over 18 amino acids. Germline assignment: CDR1 SGHNT and CDR2 YENEEA. CDR3 sequence: CASSLGTSGFHNTGELFF. CDR3 nucleotide sequence: TGTGCCAGCAGCCTGGGGACTAGCGGTTTTCACAACACCGGGGAGCTGTTTTTT.

This chain connects TRBV4-2 to TRBJ2-3, with 11 bases lining up with TRBD2. CDR1 and CDR2 from the germline V gene are LGHNA and YNFKEQ. With V trimmed by 0 bases and J by 3 bases, 2 bases remained unmatched. CDR3 length: 16 amino acids. Written as DNA, the CDR3 is TGTGCCAGCAGCCAAGATAGCGGGAGGGGGACAGATACGCAGTATTTT. Protein product: CASSQDSGRGTDTQYF.

The gene calls are TRBV5-1 and TRBJ2-1; D remains ambiguous. The V gene lost 0 bases and the J gene lost 7 bases, with 8 bases spanning the gap. CDR3 length equals 13 residues. CDR1 and CDR2 (germline): SGHRS, YFSETQ. DNA of the CDR3: TGCGCCAGCAGCTTGGGGGCTGGAAATGAGCAGTTCTTC. It codes for CASSLGAGNEQFF.

The J gene is TRBJ2-7, the V gene TRBV9; 8 bases agree with TRBD2. Germline trimming cut 2 bases from V and 0 bases from J; bases unmatched to any gene: 4. Per germline, CDR1 SGDLS and CDR2 YYNGEE. The CDR3 consists of 15 residues. The CDR3 protein is CASSVGGGNSYEQYF. The CDR3 DNA follows: TGTGCCAGCAGCGTGGGCGGGGGGAACTCCTACGAGCAGTACTTC.

The DNA of the CDR3 is TGTGCCAGCAGCTTCCCCCCGGGACCCGGGGCTTTCTTT. Protein: CASSFPPGPGAFF. J is TRBJ1-1 and V is TRBV11-1; tentative D call: TRBD1 (5 bases). V lost 3 bases and J 11 bases, leaving 16 bases between the germline ends. The CDR3 is made up of 13 amino acids. CDR1 SGHAT and CDR2 FQDESV come from the germline V gene (reference sequence).

The V and J genes are TRBV28 and TRBJ1-1; D is possibly TRBD1 (5 bases). Per the germline V gene, CDR1 is MDHEN and CDR2 is SYDVKM. This CDR3 has 14 residues. Trimming took 7 bases from V and 2 from J, leaving 14 bases between them. The CDR3 loop reads CASNGGRANTEAFF. The CDR3 nucleotides read TGTGCCAGCAACGGGGGAAGGGCAAACACTGAAGCTTTCTTT.

V and J are TRBV5-4 and TRBJ2-3; 8 nucleotides match TRBD2. The CDR3 consists of 15 residues. V lost 4 bases, J lost 1 base, and 5 bases stayed unmatched. Germline CDR1 reads SGHNT; CDR2 reads YYREEE (reference sequence). The CDR3 protein is CASSGAGVGTDTQYF. CDR3 DNA: TGTGCCAGCAGCGGAGCGGGAGTGGGCACAGATACGCAGTATTTT.

A few counts support this clone. V usage is TRBV19 and J usage is TRBJ1-1; TRBD1 agrees at 7 bases. V dropped 5 bases and J dropped 1; count of bases not matched to a gene: 7. The germline gives CDR1 LNHDA, CDR2 SQIVND (reference sequence). The length of the CDR3 is 15 residues. CDR3 region: CASSPWTGPNTEAFF. The CDR3, as DNA: TGTGCCAGTAGTCCTTGGACAGGACCGAACACTGAAGCTTTCTTT.

The rearrangement links TRBV7-3 to TRBJ2-2; D is ambiguous. Germline V gene lookup returns CDR1 SGHTA and CDR2 FQGTGA. This CDR3 is built from 12 residues. V was clipped by 5 bases and J by 4 bases, with 5 bases between them. The CDR3 protein is CASSIFTGELFF. The CDR3 DNA is TGTGCCAGCAGCATATTCACCGGGGAGCTGTTTTTT.

The rearrangement uses TRBV4-1 and TRBJ1-2, with a tentative D call TRBD1 (5 bases). CDR3 size: 14 residues. Trimming pared 2 bases from V and 2 bases from J, leaving 9 bases between. The germline gives CDR1 MGHRA, CDR2 YSYEKL. In DNA, the CDR3 is TGCGCCAGCAGCCAACGGGACGGAAACTATGGCTACACCTTC. It is translated as CASSQRDGNYGYTF.

The chain uses TRBV28 and TRBJ2-7, with D possibly being TRBD1 or TRBD2 (5 bases each). Trimming stripped 5 bases from V and 0 bases from J, with 23 bases between. CDR1 and CDR2 from the germline V gene are MDHEN and SYDVKM. CDR3 length equals 18 residues. As DNA, the CDR3 is TGTGCCAGCAGTCTATCAAGAGCGATGAGGGGAAGCTCCTACGAGCAGTACTTC. Protein product: CASSLSRAMRGSSYEQYF.

On this clone: A read error is possible here, since a much larger clone lies one base away. The V call is TRBV5-1, the J call TRBJ1-2; 7 bases are shared with TRBD1. The CDR3 extends over 13 amino acids. The germline V gene encodes CDR1 SGHRS and CDR2 YFSETQ. Germline trimming cut 4 bases from V and 2 bases from J; bases unmatched to any gene: 2. The CDR3 protein is CASSQTGNYGYTF. DNA of the CDR3: TGCGCCAGCAGCCAGACAGGGAACTATGGCTACACCTTC.

V gene TRBV15 combines with J gene TRBJ1-2; TRBD1 agrees at 12 bases. V lost 3 bases and J lost 7; bases outside the gene matches: 6. CDR1 and CDR2 (germline): LNHNV, YYDKDF (reference sequence). This CDR3 is built from 15 residues. The CDR3 nucleotides are TGTGCCACCAGCAGCCCGGGACAGGGGGCGCTTGGCTACACCTTC. Translation: CATSSPGQGALGYTF.

The genes are TRBV27 and TRBJ1-3; unclear D gene. With 7 bases removed from V and 2 bases from J, the gap between germline ends came to 15 bases. The germline V gene encodes CDR1 MNHEY and CDR2 SMNVEV (reference sequence). The length of the CDR3 is 15 residues. The CDR3 bases are TGTGCCAGCACCCTACAGTATCGTCCTGGAAACACCATATATTTT. This translates into CASTLQYRPGNTIYF.

This clone is medium-sized (0.01 to 0.1%) by share. The V gene is TRBV5-1, the J gene TRBJ1-1, with 11 bases identical to TRBD1. Germline V gives CDR1 SGHRS, CDR2 YFSETQ. The ends lost 7 bases at V and 5 bases at J; junction bases unmatched: 7. This CDR3 has 14 residues. DNA of the CDR3: TGCGCCAGCGTCATCGGGACAGGGGGTACTGAAGCTTTCTTT. Protein product: CASVIGTGGTEAFF.

This clone came up once. V gene TRBV5-1 combines with J gene TRBJ2-2; D is tentatively TRBD1 or TRBD2 (5 bases each). Per germline, CDR1 SGHRS and CDR2 YFSETQ. This CDR3 spans 14 amino acids. The ends were cut back, 5 bases at V and 7 bases at J, with 15 bases in the middle. CDR3 coding DNA: TGCGCCAGCAGTCTGCCAGGGACGGTCGGGGAGCTGTTTTTT. Translation: CASSLPGTVGELFF.

This rearrangement joins TRBV11-2 to TRBJ2-5; the D gene is possibly TRBD2 (5 bases). Between the trimmed V and J ends, which lost 5 bases and 2 bases, there was a span of 12 bases. The length of the CDR3 is 14 residues. CDR1 is SGHAT and CDR2 is FQNNGV in the germline V gene. CDR3 sequence reads: CASSQDYAQETQYF. The DNA for the CDR3 is TGTGCCAGCAGCCAAGACTACGCACAAGAGACCCAGTACTTC.